This TCR beta chain was sequenced during a study of identical twins. V lost 4 bases, J lost 3 bases, and 5 bases stayed unmatched. Germline CDR1 reads SQVTM; CDR2 reads ANQGSEA. This CDR3 comprises 14 residues. This clonotype was seen repeatedly, ten times or more. TCRdb re-analysed the 5' RACE reads in MiXCR, keeping a single row per CDR3 protein. This table has around 1.7 million distinct CDR3 sequences, more than 30% appearing once. This TCR was sampled from a newborn girl in good health. Sequenced sample: cord blood. The V gene is TRBV29-1, the J gene TRBJ2-3, with 9 bases matching TRBD1. The CDR3 region has the DNA TGCAGCGTTGCCCGGGACAGGGTAACAGATACGCAGTATTTT. Encoded protein: CSVARDRVTDTQYF.